These 27 T cell receptor beta chains were sequenced from one sample in a study of shared clonotypes between healthy human individuals. Generated by immunoSEQ multiplex PCR, the TCRdb table keeps only in-frame clones and is missing some. The table has approximately 500,000 clones, 81% seen once; the top ten hold over 9.5%. The source material was PBMCs. The receptors stem from a woman aged 35 to 49 in good health. Some clones in this sample may be carry-over from other donors' samples.

V usage is TRBV25-1 and J usage is TRBJ2-5; 10 bases agree with TRBD1. CDR1 and CDR2 (germline): MGHDK, SYGVNS. Unmatched junction bases numbered 8, after V lost 4 bases and J lost 3 bases. This CDR3 spans 16 amino acids. The CDR3 loop is CASSGGDRGLEETQYF. CDR3 sequence (DNA): TGTGCCAGCAGTGGGGGGGACAGGGGTTTGGAAGAGACCCAGTACTTC. The full variable domain, with the rest looked up from reference TRBV25-1 and TRBJ2-5, is EADIYQTPRYLVIGTGKKITLECSQTMGHDKMYWYQQDPGMELHLIHYSYGVNSTEKGDLSSESTVSRIRTEHFPLTLESARPSHTSQYLCASSGGDRGLEETQYFGPGTRLLVL.

The rearrangement links TRBV5-4 to TRBJ2-4; tentatively, D is TRBD2 (5 bases). The CDR3 has 15 amino acids. The V and J ends lost 4 bases and 2 bases respectively, with 13 bases between them. Per germline, CDR1 SGHNT and CDR2 YYREEE (reference sequence). The CDR3 sequence: CASSRAEVSKNIQYF. CDR3 DNA sequence: TGTGCCAGCAGCCGCGCGGAGGTTTCCAAAAACATTCAGTACTTC.

The rearrangement links TRBV10-3 to TRBJ2-5; D remains unclear. Germline CDR1 is ENHRY and CDR2 is SYGVKD. Trimming removed 0 bases at V and 1 base at J, with 9 bases between. CDR3 length equals 15 residues. CDR3 amino acids: CAISESYQPQETQYF. CDR3 bases: TGTGCCATCAGTGAGTCGTACCAGCCCCAAGAGACCCAGTACTTC.

A word on this clone: This specimen includes other DNA sequences encoding the same CDR3. The gene calls are TRBV6-5 and TRBJ1-1; D is undetermined. The V gene lost 0 bases and the J gene lost 4 bases, with 6 bases spanning the gap. This CDR3 region has 13 residues. Germline CDR1 MNHEY, CDR2 SVGAGI. CDR3 sequence reads: CASSYSISTEAFF. As DNA, the CDR3 is TGTGCCAGCAGTTACTCGATAAGCACTGAAGCTTTCTTT.

The V call is TRBV11-3, the J call TRBJ2-5, with 7 nucleotides matching TRBD2. Germline V gene sequence: CDR1 SGHNT, CDR2 YENEEA. The CDR3 loop spans 15 amino acids. With V trimmed by 5 bases and J by 4 bases, 10 bases remained unmatched. In nucleotides, the CDR3 is TGTGCCAGCAGCCTCTCCGGCGGGAGAGGAGAGACCCAGTACTTC. It codes for CASSLSGGRGETQYF.

A remark on this clone: It is likely a read error: a sequence one base away is far more abundant. Other DNA sequences in the same sample also yield this CDR3. The rearrangement links TRBV5-4 to TRBJ1-2, with TRBD1 matching over 7 bases. This CDR3 contains 14 residues. Germline CDR1 reads SGHNT; CDR2 reads YYREEE (reference sequence). Written as DNA, the CDR3 is TGTGCCAGCAGCTCCCCGACAGGGAACTATGGCTACACCTTT. It is translated as CASSSPTGNYGYTF.

The table lists this clone with many counts. CDR3: CASSVEGPVAGELFF. In nucleotides, the CDR3 is TGTGCCAGCAGCGTAGAAGGTCCCGTGGCCGGGGAGCTGTTTTTT. The V and J genes are TRBV9 and TRBJ2-2; no clear D. This CDR3 is built from 15 residues. The germline V gene has CDR1 SGDLS and CDR2 YYNGEE. V was trimmed by 0 bases and J by 6 bases, leaving 12 bases between them. Complete variable domain (other parts from reference TRBV9 and TRBJ2-2): DSGVTQTPKHLITATGQRVTLRCSPRSGDLSVYWYQQSLDQGLQFLIQYYNGEERAKGNILERFSAQQFPDLHSELNLSSLELGDSALYFCASSVEGPVAGELFFGEGSRLTVL.

The CDR3: CASSVVGSSNEKLFF. The CDR3, as DNA: TGTGCCAGCAGCGTAGTAGGATCTAGTAATGAAAAACTGTTTTTT. V is TRBV9 and J is TRBJ1-4, with D unresolved. V was cut by 0 bases and J by 4 bases, with 10 bases left in between. There are 15 residues in the CDR3. The germline V gene has CDR1 SGDLS and CDR2 YYNGEE.

Remarks on this clone: A far larger clone is one nucleotide away, so this likely arose from a read error. The sample has other DNA sequences that encode this CDR3 too. J is TRBJ1-5 and V is TRBV28; D gene unclear. The CDR3 is 12 residues long. Per the germline V gene, CDR1 is MDHEN and CDR2 is SYDVKM. Written as DNA, the CDR3 is TGTGCTAGCAGTTTTTCTCTAGGGCCCCAGCATTTT. Translating gives CASSFSLGPQHF.

The chain joins TRBV19 to TRBJ2-7; TRBD1 agrees at 9 bases. This CDR3 comprises 14 residues. Germline CDR1 and CDR2: LNHDA and SQIVND (reference sequence). With V trimmed by 9 bases and J by 1 base, 7 bases remained unmatched. The CDR3, as DNA: TGTGCCAGAGGGGGACAGGGCACTTCCTACGAGCAGTACTTC. Translating it yields CARGGQGTSYEQYF.

Worth noting for this clone: This same CDR3 is encoded by further DNA sequences in the sample. The rearrangement joins TRBV9 to TRBJ1-1; a weak D match, TRBD1 (5 bases). Germline V lookup: CDR1 SGDLS, CDR2 YYNGEE. The CDR3 consists of 14 residues. V lost 0 bases to trimming and J lost 4 bases, with 10 bases between them. Here the CDR3 DNA reads TGTGCCAGCAGCGTAGGCCAGGGTGGCACTGAAGCTTTCTTT. Protein product: CASSVGQGGTEAFF.

This clone was detected only once. The V call is TRBV7-9, the J call TRBJ2-7; D gene unclear. The CDR3 contains 15 residues. The germline gives CDR1 SEHNR, CDR2 FQNEAQ (reference sequence). The V end was cut by 5 bases, the J end by 0 bases, with 14 bases between. CDR3 DNA sequence: TGTGCCAGCAGCCAAGCACAAAAAGGCTCCTACGAGCAGTACTTC. It is translated as CASSQAQKGSYEQYF.

This clone was seen only a few times. The gene calls are TRBV19 and TRBJ2-7; 7 bases line up with TRBD1. Germline trimming cut 5 bases from V and 3 bases from J; bases unmatched to any gene: 7. The CDR3 extends over 14 amino acids. Germline V gene sequence: CDR1 LNHDA, CDR2 SQIVND (reference sequence). The CDR3 sequence is CASSPRDRYYEQYF. The CDR3 bases are TGTGCCAGTAGTCCACGGGACAGATACTACGAGCAGTACTTC.

This clone was recorded a few times. A far larger clone lies a single base away; this is likely a read error. This sequence joins TRBV5-4 and TRBJ2-5, with 7 bases matching TRBD2. Losses at the gene ends were 0 bases for V and 9 bases for J; bases not matched to a gene: 11. Germline V CDR1 and CDR2: SGHNT, YYREEE (reference sequence). The CDR3 is 15 residues long. The CDR3, as DNA: TGTGCCAGCAGCTTGGGGTGGCGGTATGCGGGGGCCCAGTACTTC. It codes for CASSLGWRYAGAQYF.

V and J are TRBV5-8 and TRBJ1-2, with TRBD1 matching 11 bases. The CDR3 is made up of 14 amino acids. J was trimmed by 7 bases and V by 2 bases; bases with no gene match: 4. Germline CDR1 and CDR2: SGHTS and YDEGEE. CDR3 sequence: CASSFRTGGAGYTF. In DNA, the CDR3 is TGTGCCAGCAGCTTTCGGACAGGGGGCGCTGGCTACACCTTC. Full variable domain (missing parts from reference TRBV5-8 and TRBJ1-2): EAGVTQSPTHLIKTRGQQATLRCSPISGHTSVYWYQQALGLGLQFLLWYDEGEERNRGNFPPRFSGRQFPNYSSELNVNALELEDSALYLCASSFRTGGAGYTFGSGTRLTVV.

This chain links TRBV11-2 with TRBJ1-1, with D tentatively TRBD1 (5 bases). The germline V gene has CDR1 SGHAT and CDR2 FQNNGV. Trimming removed 5 bases at V and 4 bases at J, with 14 bases between. This CDR3 comprises 14 residues. CDR3 nucleotide sequence: TGTGCCAGCAGCACCGACATCGGGGGCACTGAAGCTTTCTTT. This sequence encodes CASSTDIGGTEAFF.

This rearrangement joins TRBV28 to TRBJ2-1; 10 bases map to TRBD2. Germline CDR1 is MDHEN and CDR2 is SYDVKM. With 3 bases clipped from V and 9 bases from J, the junction kept 5 bases outside the gene matches. The CDR3 is 14 amino acids. The CDR3 DNA reads as TGTGCCAGCAGTTTTCTAGCGGGAGTTAGTGAGCAGTTCTTC. Its protein is CASSFLAGVSEQFF. Complete variable domain (other parts from reference TRBV28 and TRBJ2-1): DVKVTQSSRYLVKRTGEKVFLECVQDMDHENMFWYRQDPGLGLRLIYFSYDVKMKEKGDIPEGYSVSREKKERFSLILESASTNQTSMYLCASSFLAGVSEQFFGPGTRLTVL.

The chain is built from TRBV13 and TRBJ1-4; weak D call: TRBD1 (5 bases). Trimming cost V 5 bases and J 3 bases, with 25 bases left between them. Germline V gives CDR1 PRHDT, CDR2 FYEKMQ (reference sequence). The CDR3 is 19 residues long. The CDR3 region is CASSAQRWGRVSSNEKLFF. The CDR3 DNA is TGTGCCAGCAGCGCCCAGAGGTGGGGGAGGGTTTCGTCTAATGAAAAACTGTTTTTT.

This clone showed up just once. The chain employs TRBV7-8 and TRBJ2-7; the match to TRBD2 covers 11 bases. The germline gives CDR1 SGHVS, CDR2 FQNEAQ. V lost 3 bases, J lost 4 bases, and 5 bases stayed unmatched. The CDR3 has 15 amino acids. This CDR3 reads CASSFGTSGLYEQYF. CDR3 DNA sequence: TGTGCCAGCAGCTTCGGGACTAGCGGTCTATACGAGCAGTACTTC.

This chain links TRBV19 with TRBJ1-1, with 7 bases that match TRBD1. Looked up from germline, CDR1 is LNHDA and CDR2 is SQIVND (reference sequence). The J segment lost 4 bases and the V segment lost 6 bases, leaving 8 bases of the junction unmatched. This CDR3 has 14 amino acids. CDR3 protein: CASSIQGLSTEAFF. The CDR3 DNA reads as TGTGCCAGTAGCATACAGGGGTTGAGCACTGAAGCTTTCTTT. The full variable domain, its missing parts supplied by reference TRBV19 and TRBJ1-1, is DGGITQSPKYLFRKEGQNVTLSCEQNLNHDAMYWYRQDPGQGLRLIYYSQIVNDFQKGDIAEGYSVSREKKESFPLTVTSAQKNPTAFYLCASSIQGLSTEAFFGQGTRLTVV.

Worth noting for this clone: The identical CDR3 is also encoded by other nucleotide sequences in the sample. The DNA for the CDR3 is TGCGCCAGCAGCCCGGGACAGGGGGCCTACGAGCAGTACTTC. Translation gives CASSPGQGAYEQYF. J is TRBJ2-7 and V is TRBV5-1; 11 bases are shared with TRBD1. Germline values: CDR1 SGHRS, CDR2 YFSETQ. The length of the CDR3 is 14 residues. V gave up 4 bases and J gave up 2 bases; unmatched junction bases: 2.

V is TRBV19 and J is TRBJ1-1; 8 bases agree with TRBD1. Trimming at V came to 6 bases and at J to 0 bases, leaving 9 bases not matched to a gene. CDR1 LNHDA and CDR2 SQIVND come from the germline V gene (reference sequence). CDR3 length: 16 residues. CDR3 nucleotide sequence: TGTGCCAGTAGCCCCCCGTCGACAGGGGTGAACACTGAAGCTTTCTTT. It encodes CASSPPSTGVNTEAFF.

Regarding this clone: A far bigger clonotype differs at one base, so this is likely a read error. In the same sample, other DNA sequences code for this CDR3. The chain has TRBV28 and TRBJ1-1; D gene unclear. Per germline, CDR1 MDHEN and CDR2 SYDVKM. The CDR3 consists of 15 residues. Deletions cut 5 bases from V and 1 base from J, with 14 bases between. CDR3 sequence reads: CASSAAGTSNTEAFF. CDR3 nucleotides: TGTGCCAGCAGTGCCGCCGGTACATCGAACACTGAAGCTTTCTTT. Using reference TRBV28 and TRBJ1-1 for the parts outside the CDR3, the full variable domain is DVKVTQSSRYLVKRTGEKVFLECVQDMDHENMFWYRQDPGLGLRLIYFSYDVKMKEKGDIPEGYSVSREKKERFSLILESASTNQTSMYLCASSAAGTSNTEAFFGQGTRLTVV.

The chain joins TRBV5-1 to TRBJ1-1; D is unclear. Trimming cost V 3 bases and J 4 bases, with 16 bases left between them. Germline CDR1 SGHRS, CDR2 YFSETQ. This CDR3 contains 15 residues. In DNA form, the CDR3 reads TGCGCCAGCAGCTCCGACAAGGGTTTGGGCACTGAAGCTTTCTTT. Amino acid sequence: CASSSDKGLGTEAFF.

This clone appeared once. The V gene is TRBV19, the J gene TRBJ2-5; the D call may be TRBD1 or TRBD2 (5 bases each). CDR1 is LNHDA and CDR2 is SQIVND in the germline V gene (reference sequence). CDR3 length: 15 residues. Trimming left V 6 bases short and J 4 bases short, with 18 bases between. Written as DNA, the CDR3 is TGTGCCAGTAGGTCCAGGGCGACGGGGTTAGAGACCCAGTACTTC. Its protein is CASRSRATGLETQYF.

Points on this clone: A read error is possible here, since a much larger clone lies one base away. The chain employs TRBV18 and TRBJ2-7, with TRBD2 identical over 9 bases. The CDR3 runs 19 residues. Per germline, CDR1 KGHSH and CDR2 LQKENI. The CDR3 here is CTSSPGPGASGKSYYEQYF. DNA of the CDR3: TGTACCAGCTCACCCGGCCCGGGGGCTAGCGGGAAAAGTTACTACGAGCAGTACTTC. Using reference TRBV18 and TRBJ2-7 for the parts outside the CDR3, the full variable domain is NAGVMQNPRHLVRRRGQEARLRCSPMKGHSHVYWYRQLPEEGLKFMVYLQKENIIDESGMPKERFSAEFPKEGPSILRIQQVVRGDSAAYFCTSSPGPGASGKSYYEQYFGPGTRLTVT.

This clone was found a few times. A far larger clone is off by one base, so a read error is likely. The identical CDR3 is also encoded by other nucleotide sequences in the sample. The V gene is TRBV6-4, the J gene TRBJ1-1; D is unresolved. CDR1 and CDR2 (germline): MRHNA, SNTAGT. This CDR3 spans 13 amino acids. The CDR3 bases are TGTGCCAGCAGTCCCACAGAGAACACTGAAGCCTTCTTT. It is translated as CASSPTENTEAFF.